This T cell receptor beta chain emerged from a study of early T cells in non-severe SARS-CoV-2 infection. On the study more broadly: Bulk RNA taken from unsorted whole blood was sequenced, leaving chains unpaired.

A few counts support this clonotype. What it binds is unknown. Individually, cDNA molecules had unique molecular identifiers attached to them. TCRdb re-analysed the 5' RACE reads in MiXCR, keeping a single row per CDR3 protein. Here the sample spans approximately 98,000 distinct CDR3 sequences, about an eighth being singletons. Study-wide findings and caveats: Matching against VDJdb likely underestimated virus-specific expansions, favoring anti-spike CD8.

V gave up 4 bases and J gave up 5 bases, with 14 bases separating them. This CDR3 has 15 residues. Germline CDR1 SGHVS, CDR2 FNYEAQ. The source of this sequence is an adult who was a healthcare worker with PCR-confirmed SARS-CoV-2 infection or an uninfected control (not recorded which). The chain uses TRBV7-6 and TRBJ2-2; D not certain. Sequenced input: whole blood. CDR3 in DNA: TGTGCCAGCAGCTCTGAGCAGATAGGGACCGGGGAGCTGTTTTTT. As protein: CASSSEQIGTGELFF.